The 15 T cell receptor beta chains listed next were all sequenced from one sample in a study of blood T cells in healthy people across ages. A second roughly 7 to 11 cycle PCR used barcoded and J-beta primers. From the 5' RACE reads, TCRdb called clonotypes with MiXCR, one entry per CDR3 protein. The table lists about 1.1 million distinct CDR3 sequences, roughly two fifths of them singletons. Material for sequencing was blood. Source of these receptors: a man aged 18 to 30 in good health.

V usage is TRBV29-1 and J usage is TRBJ2-5; D perhaps matches TRBD1 (5 bases). The CDR3 contains 12 residues. Germline CDR1 SQVTM, CDR2 ANQGSEA. Trimming removed 8 bases at V and 4 bases at J, with 14 bases between. The CDR3 loop is CSKKFRGETQYF. The CDR3 DNA sequence: TGCAGCAAGAAATTTAGGGGAGAGACCCAGTACTTC.

The CDR3 sequence: CASTPARHPNTEAFF. The CDR3 coding sequence is TGTGCCAGCACCCCTGCGAGACACCCGAACACTGAAGCTTTCTTT. The chain joins TRBV12-3 or TRBV12-4 to TRBJ1-1; D is unclear. The CDR3 sequence is 15 residues long. The V end was cut by 7 bases, the J end by 1 base, with 16 bases between.

This clonotype came up a few times. The chain uses TRBV20-1 and TRBJ2-5; D gene ambiguous. Germline CDR1 and CDR2: DFQATT and SNEGSKA (reference sequence). V gave up 2 bases and J gave up 0 bases, with 22 bases separating them. This CDR3 is 18 amino acids long. CDR3 protein: CSARSGLYERIYQETQYF. In DNA form, the CDR3 reads TGCAGTGCTAGATCCGGTCTATACGAACGAATATACCAAGAGACCCAGTACTTC.

The V gene is TRBV7-2, the J gene TRBJ1-5; D unclear. The germline gives CDR1 SGHTA, CDR2 FQGNSA. V lost 1 base and J lost 7, with 5 bases in between. CDR3 size: 12 residues. CDR3 amino acids: CASSLGHQPQHF. In nucleotides, the CDR3 is TGTGCCAGCAGCTTAGGCCACCAGCCCCAGCATTTT.

V and J are TRBV5-1 and TRBJ2-1; D unclear. TRBJ2-7 matches the DNA end more closely, so the J call is doubtful. The CDR3 runs to 14 residues. Germline assignment: CDR1 SGHRS and CDR2 YFSETQ. The CDR3 reads CASSHTALPNEQYF. CDR3 DNA sequence: TGCGCCAGCAGCCACACCGCATTGCCCAATGAGCAGTACTTC.

A few counts support this clonotype. This sequence joins TRBV4-3 and TRBJ2-7; no firm D call. Germline values: CDR1 LGHNA, CDR2 YSLEER. V lost 0 bases, J lost 4 bases, and 10 bases lay in between. This CDR3 is 14 amino acids long. CDR3 sequence (DNA): TGCGCCAGCAGCCAAGACAGCGCTGGGTACGAGCAGTACTTC. Translating gives CASSQDSAGYEQYF.

This clonotype was observed a few times. The V and J genes are TRBV6-2 or TRBV6-3 and TRBJ2-1; 12 nucleotides match TRBD2. The germline gives CDR1 MNHEY, CDR2 SVGEGT. The length of the CDR3 is 15 residues. Germline trimming cut 5 bases from V and 5 bases from J; bases unmatched to any gene: 4. The CDR3 here is CASSNLAGGNNEQFF. The CDR3 region has the DNA TGTGCCAGCAGTAATCTAGCGGGGGGGAACAATGAGCAGTTCTTC.

The V gene is TRBV10-3, the J gene TRBJ1-6; perhaps TRBD1 as D (6 bases). Germline V lookup: CDR1 ENHRY, CDR2 SYGVKD. Trimming took off 6 bases at V and 8 bases at J, with 14 bases between the two ends. The CDR3 contains 14 residues. For the CDR3, the DNA is TGTGCCATCAGCCCCGGGAGGGGGGATTCACCCCTCCACTTT. This encodes CAISPGRGDSPLHF.

The chain uses TRBV7-9 and TRBJ2-7, with D possibly matching TRBD1 (6 bases). The CDR3 loop spans 13 amino acids. CDR1 is SEHNR and CDR2 is FQNEAQ in the germline V gene (reference sequence). V lost 3 bases and J lost 4, with 10 bases in between. CDR3 bases: TGTGCCAGCAGCTTCCGGACAGTTTACGAGCAGTACTTC. Its translation: CASSFRTVYEQYF.

The chain has TRBV15 and TRBJ2-3; D unresolved. V was pared by 0 bases and J by 13 bases, with 17 bases between. The germline V gene has CDR1 LNHNV and CDR2 YYDKDF (reference sequence). This CDR3 comprises 14 residues. CDR3 sequence: CATSRDGETRTEYF. The DNA for the CDR3 is TGTGCCACCAGCAGAGATGGTGAAACCCGAACGGAGTATTTT. Together with reference TRBV15 and TRBJ2-3, the CDR3 gives the full variable domain: DAMVIQNPRYQVTQFGKPVTLSCSQTLNHNVMYWYQQKSSQAPKLLFHYYDKDFNNEADTPDNFQSRRPNTSFCFLDIRSPGLGDTAMYLCATSRDGETRTEYFGPGTRLTVL.

This clonotype was picked up one time. V usage is TRBV7-3 and J usage is TRBJ2-7; 7 bases map to TRBD2. The CDR3 has 15 residues. V trimming: 5 bases; J trimming: 0 bases; junction bases outside the gene matches: 7. From germline, CDR1 is SGHTA and CDR2 FQGTGA. This CDR3 is CASSPGGLFSYEQYF. The CDR3 coding sequence is TGTGCCAGCAGCCCGGGGGGATTATTCTCCTACGAGCAGTACTTC.

J is TRBJ1-6 and V is TRBV27, with 7 bases that match TRBD1. Trimming at V came to 4 bases and at J to 7 bases, leaving 4 bases not matched to a gene. The V gene's germline CDR1 is MNHEY and CDR2 SMNVEV (reference sequence). The length of the CDR3 is 14 residues. This CDR3 is CASSSQGPNSPLHF. DNA of the CDR3: TGTGCCAGCAGTTCACAGGGGCCGAATTCACCCCTCCACTTT.

This clonotype has only a few counts. This chain connects TRBV2 to TRBJ1-2, with 7 bases identical to TRBD1. V lost 7 bases, J lost 4 bases, and 9 bases stayed unmatched. The CDR3 is 14 amino acids. Germline V gene data show CDR1 as SNHLY and CDR2 as FYNNEI. Here the CDR3 reads CASTSGQTLYGYTF. CDR3 coding DNA: TGTGCCAGCACCTCGGGACAGACCCTCTATGGCTACACCTTC.

The sample holds many counts of this clonotype. The chain employs TRBV12-3 or TRBV12-4 and TRBJ2-1; 7 nucleotides agree with TRBD2. The CDR3 covers 15 residues. Trimming at V came to 7 bases and at J to 1 base, leaving 7 bases not matched to a gene. The CDR3 DNA reads as TGTGCCAGCACCATCGGGACTAATTCCTACAATGAGCAGTTCTTC. Protein sequence: CASTIGTNSYNEQFF.

The chain has TRBV2 and TRBJ2-2; 8 nucleotides align to TRBD1. Germline assignment: CDR1 SNHLY and CDR2 FYNNEI. The CDR3 covers 15 residues. J was trimmed by 6 bases and V by 4 bases; bases with no gene match: 7. The CDR3 region has the DNA TGTGCCAGCAGTGTGTTACAGGGGGTAGCCGGGGAGCTGTTTTTT. This gives the protein CASSVLQGVAGELFF.